One and the same sample provided the 32 T cell receptor beta chains below, sequenced in a study of T cell responses to AZD1222 COVID-19 vaccine (dated by TCRdb to 2020 to 2022). The sample's time point label, decoded: baseline before first vaccination. The sample's treatment or condition label, decoded: meningococcal conjugate vaccine given as trial control. To prepare the library, the immunoSEQ multiplex PCR assay was applied. TCRdb carries this immuneACCESS record with in-frame sequences only. Its versions omit some clonotypes, under half of them owing to an unresolved V gene in the studies checked, with the rest unexplained. The sample has roughly 150,000 clones on record, about 91% of them singletons. The leading ten clones occupy 3% to 3.5% of the sample. The input for sequencing was peripheral blood, taken on day 0 of MenACWY control vaccination. These receptors all stem from an adult in good health.

The chain carries TRBV4-3 and TRBJ2-1; TRBD2 agrees at 9 bases. CDR1 is LGHNA, CDR2 YSLEER, per germline. V dropped 4 bases and J dropped 11; count of bases not matched to a gene: 9. CDR3 length: 14 residues. The CDR3, as DNA: TGCGCCAGCAGCCCCGGGACTAGCACCGGACAGCAGTTCTTC. Amino acid sequence: CASSPGTSTGQQFF.

Here the CDR3 reads CATSPQQGRGEQFF. The DNA for the CDR3 is TGTGCCACCAGTCCCCAACAGGGTCGGGGTGAGCAGTTCTTC. The V and J genes are TRBV24-1 and TRBJ2-1; weak D call: TRBD1 (6 bases). The CDR3 runs to 14 residues. The V end was cut by 6 bases, the J end by 9 bases, with 17 bases between. Germline-derived CDR1 and CDR2 are KGHDR and SFDVKD.

The chain employs TRBV2 and TRBJ1-1; a possible D gene is TRBD1 (5 bases). The CDR3 totals 13 residues. Trimming removed 6 bases from V and 5 bases from J, with 13 bases in between. Per the germline V gene, CDR1 is SNHLY and CDR2 is FYNNEI. The CDR3 nucleotides are TGTGCCAGCAGCGCCGGAAGGGGAACTGAAGCTTTCTTT. This sequence encodes CASSAGRGTEAFF.

Details on this clone: An end of the junction differs from the germline gene, which may be a read error. This rearrangement joins TRBV7-7 to TRBJ2-5, with TRBD1 identical over 9 bases. The CDR3 has 16 amino acids. Germline V gene data show CDR1 as SSHAT and CDR2 as FNYEAQ (reference sequence). The CDR3 spells CASSLATGGAGETQYF. DNA of the CDR3: TGTGCTAGCAGCTTAGCCACAGGGGGCGCGGGGGAGACCCAGTACTTC.

V and J are TRBV5-1 and TRBJ2-3; 10 bases are a match to TRBD2. V was clipped by 1 base and J by 1 base; unmatched bases: 9. The CDR3 has 18 residues. In germline, CDR1 is SGHRS, CDR2 YFSETQ. CDR3 sequence reads: CASSLNQRGGAGTDTQYF. CDR3 coding DNA: TGCGCCAGCAGCTTGAACCAGCGGGGGGGCGCGGGCACAGATACGCAGTATTTT.

Notes on this clone: Other nucleotide sequences from this sample produce the same CDR3. The chain recombines TRBV2 with TRBJ1-2; perhaps TRBD1 as D (6 bases). The CDR3 is 13 amino acids. The V and J ends lost 1 base and 8 bases respectively, with 11 bases between them. Germline CDR1 SNHLY, CDR2 FYNNEI. The CDR3 DNA is TGTGCCAGCAGTGAAGACCAGGGGTACGGCTACACCTTC. It specifies CASSEDQGYGYTF.

The chain joins TRBV11-2 to TRBJ2-7; D is undetermined. The germline V and J ends were trimmed by 0 bases and 0 bases, with 0 bases remaining between them. The germline V gene encodes CDR1 SGHAT and CDR2 FQNNGV. The CDR3 length is 12 residues. In nucleotides, the CDR3 is TGTGCCAGCAGCTTAGACTCCTACGAGCAGTACTTC. This sequence encodes CASSLDSYEQYF.

J is TRBJ2-4 and V is TRBV7-3, with 7 bases identical to TRBD1. J gave up 6 bases and V 5 bases, and 7 bases lay outside the gene matches. Germline CDR1 and CDR2: SGHTA and FQGTGA. This CDR3 is 14 amino acids long. The CDR3 protein is CASSEGDSRNIQYF. The CDR3 coding sequence is TGTGCCAGCAGCGAGGGGGACAGTCGAAACATTCAGTACTTC.

This clone was found a few times. V is TRBV5-6 and J is TRBJ1-1, with D perhaps matching TRBD1 (5 bases). The germline CDR1 and CDR2 sequences are SGHDT and YYEEEE. The CDR3 contains 15 residues. The germline V and J ends were trimmed by 5 bases and 6 bases, with 20 bases remaining between them. The CDR3 here is CASRFGTSRWAEAFF. As DNA, the CDR3 is TGTGCCAGCAGGTTCGGGACCTCTCGATGGGCTGAAGCTTTCTTT.

This chain connects TRBV5-4 to TRBJ2-3; 7 positions match TRBD2. The V gene end was trimmed by 6 bases and the J gene end by 2 bases; junction bases not matched to a gene: 6. Germline CDR1 is SGHNT and CDR2 is YYREEE (reference sequence). CDR3 length equals 14 residues. The CDR3 coding sequence is TGTGCCAGCACCACTGGGGGGGTCACAGATACGCAGTATTTT. This translates into CASTTGGVTDTQYF.

The chain carries TRBV9 and TRBJ1-4; TRBD1 agrees at 12 bases. CDR3 length: 16 amino acids. V was clipped by 3 bases and J by 6 bases; unmatched bases: 6. Germline V gene sequence: CDR1 SGDLS, CDR2 YYNGEE. CDR3 in DNA: TGTGCCAGCAGCGCGGGACAGGGGGCTTCGTATGAAAAACTGTTTTTT. Its translation: CASSAGQGASYEKLFF. The full variable domain, completed using reference TRBV9 and TRBJ1-4, is DSGVTQTPKHLITATGQRVTLRCSPRSGDLSVYWYQQSLDQGLQFLIQYYNGEERAKGNILERFSAQQFPDLHSELNLSSLELGDSALYFCASSAGQGASYEKLFFGSGTQLSVL.

The genes are TRBV5-1 and TRBJ2-2; TRBD1 might be the D (5 bases). The CDR3 loop spans 16 amino acids. Germline CDR1 and CDR2: SGHRS and YFSETQ. V gave up 0 bases and J gave up 0 bases, with 9 bases separating them. CDR3 bases: TGCGCCAGCAGCTTGGAAGGGGCGGCGAACACCGGGGAGCTGTTTTTT. Its translation: CASSLEGAANTGELFF.

V usage is TRBV25-1 and J usage is TRBJ2-1, with D possibly being TRBD1 or TRBD2 (5 bases each). Germline V gene lookup returns CDR1 MGHDK and CDR2 SYGVNS. CDR3 size: 13 residues. Trimming pared 4 bases from V and 10 bases from J, leaving 14 bases between. CDR3 region: CASSGPGPGEQFF. The DNA of the CDR3 is TGTGCCAGCAGTGGTCCGGGGCCGGGGGAGCAGTTCTTC. Together with reference TRBV25-1 and TRBJ2-1, the CDR3 gives the full variable domain: EADIYQTPRYLVIGTGKKITLECSQTMGHDKMYWYQQDPGMELHLIHYSYGVNSTEKGDLSSESTVSRIRTEHFPLTLESARPSHTSQYLCASSGPGPGEQFFGPGTRLTVL.

The V gene is TRBV5-1, the J gene TRBJ2-1; 9 bases fit TRBD2. Unmatched junction bases numbered 9, after V lost 6 bases and J lost 5 bases. The CDR3 consists of 15 residues. The germline V gene encodes CDR1 SGHRS and CDR2 YFSETQ. DNA of the CDR3: TGCGCCAGCAACCCGGTAGCGGGGGAGAACAATGAGCAGTTCTTC. Translation gives CASNPVAGENNEQFF.

The CDR3, as DNA: TGTGCCAGCAGTATAAGGCGCGGAACGAATCAGCCCCAGCATTTT. Its protein is CASSIRRGTNQPQHF. The rearrangement uses TRBV28 and TRBJ1-5; no definite D call. The V gene's germline CDR1 is MDHEN and CDR2 SYDVKM. CDR3 length equals 15 residues. Trimming stripped 5 bases from V and 4 bases from J, with 15 bases between.

The chain uses TRBV7-9 and TRBJ2-2, with D possibly matching TRBD2 (6 bases). The V and J ends lost 5 bases and 5 bases respectively, with 12 bases between them. This CDR3 contains 14 residues. Germline V gene data show CDR1 as SEHNR and CDR2 as FQNEAQ (reference sequence). The CDR3 loop is CASSRSGTTGELFF. In DNA, the CDR3 is TGTGCCAGCAGCCGCTCAGGGACTACCGGGGAGCTGTTTTTT.

V usage is TRBV15 and J usage is TRBJ2-1; the D call may be TRBD1 or TRBD2 (6 bases each). V lost 0 bases and J 2 bases, leaving 8 bases between the germline ends. Germline CDR1 reads LNHNV; CDR2 reads YYDKDF (reference sequence). The CDR3 contains 15 residues. The CDR3 DNA reads as TGTGCCACCAGCAGAGAAGGGGGGACCTACAATGAGCAGTTCTTC. Translation gives CATSREGGTYNEQFF.

The chain joins TRBV3-1 (or the pseudogene TRBV3-2) to TRBJ2-1, with 11 nucleotides matching TRBD2. V dropped 5 bases and J dropped 7; count of bases not matched to a gene: 4. Germline V gene data show CDR1 as LGHDT and CDR2 as YNNKEL (reference sequence). The CDR3 has 14 residues. CDR3 region: CASSGSSGRNEQFF. CDR3 nucleotides: TGTGCCAGCAGCGGATCTAGCGGGAGGAATGAGCAGTTCTTC.

The chain joins TRBV7-2 to TRBJ2-1; TRBD2 aligns across 13 bases. CDR1 is SGHTA, CDR2 FQGNSA, per germline. The CDR3 totals 15 residues. Unmatched junction bases numbered 6, after V lost 7 bases and J lost 6 bases. CDR3 sequence reads: CASIEGLAGVNEQFF. As DNA, the CDR3 is TGTGCCAGCATCGAAGGACTAGCGGGAGTCAATGAGCAGTTCTTC.

V is TRBV30 and J is TRBJ1-4, with D unresolved. CDR1 and CDR2 from the germline V gene are GTSNPN and SVGIG (reference sequence). The V gene lost 3 bases and the J gene lost 13 bases, with 12 bases spanning the gap. The CDR3 covers 11 residues. CDR3 in amino acids: CAWRNGPGLFF. Written as DNA, the CDR3 is TGTGCCTGGAGGAACGGACCAGGACTGTTTTTT.

The chain has TRBV5-1 and TRBJ2-5; 9 bases are shared with TRBD2. CDR1 and CDR2 from the germline V gene are SGHRS and YFSETQ. The junction had 10 bases not matched to a gene; V was cut back by 0 bases and J by 7 bases. The CDR3 extends over 16 amino acids. The CDR3 DNA reads as TGCGCCAGCAGCTTGGGGACGGAACTAGCGGGCAGGACCCAGTACTTC. It encodes CASSLGTELAGRTQYF.

The rearrangement joins TRBV4-2 to TRBJ1-1; D is unclear. The CDR3 is 17 amino acids. V shed 0 bases and J shed 0 bases, with 14 bases lying between them. CDR1 is LGHNA and CDR2 is YNFKEQ in the germline V gene. For the CDR3, the DNA is TGTGCCAGCAGCCAAGATCAGGCAGCGGGGATGAACACTGAAGCTTTCTTT. Its translation is CASSQDQAAGMNTEAFF.

This clone was counted once. The chain uses TRBV12-3 or TRBV12-4 and TRBJ1-2; D is perhaps TRBD1 (5 bases). Trimming removed 4 bases at V and 8 bases at J, with 8 bases between. CDR3 length: 11 residues. The CDR3 region has the DNA TGTGCCAGCAGTTATAGGGGAGGCTACACCTTC. Protein: CASSYRGGYTF.

The chain joins TRBV4-2 to TRBJ1-1, with a weak D call TRBD1 (5 bases). CDR3 size: 15 residues. CDR1 and CDR2 from the germline V gene are LGHNA and YNFKEQ. V was pared by 3 bases and J by 3 bases, with 14 bases between. CDR3 nucleotide sequence: TGTGCCAGCAGCCACGGTCGTGTAGGGGACACTGAAGCTTTCTTT. Its translation is CASSHGRVGDTEAFF.

The chain joins TRBV7-6 to TRBJ2-7, with TRBD1 identical over 7 bases. This CDR3 is 13 amino acids long. Trimming removed 1 base from V and 6 bases from J; junction bases left unmatched: 3. Germline loops: CDR1 SGHVS, CDR2 FNYEAQ. CDR3 DNA: TGTGCCAGCAGCTTAGGAGGGGGCGGCGAGCAGTACTTC. Translation gives CASSLGGGGEQYF.

This chain uses TRBV2 with TRBJ2-7, with 7 positions matching TRBD2. J gave up 11 bases and V 5 bases, and 15 bases lay outside the gene matches. Germline V gene sequence: CDR1 SNHLY, CDR2 FYNNEI. This CDR3 is 14 amino acids long. The chain's CDR3 is CASSSGTLPRIEYF. The CDR3 coding sequence is TGTGCCAGCAGTAGCGGGACCCTCCCTCGGATAGAGTACTTC.

This chain uses TRBV19 with TRBJ2-2; 13 bases agree with TRBD2. This CDR3 spans 15 amino acids. The J segment lost 5 bases and the V segment lost 7 bases, leaving 4 bases of the junction unmatched. Germline V CDR1 and CDR2: LNHDA, SQIVND (reference sequence). CDR3 nucleotide sequence: TGTGCCAGTACCACACTAGCGGGGGGGACCGGGGAGCTGTTTTTT. Translating gives CASTTLAGGTGELFF.

The chain links TRBV7-3 to TRBJ2-1, with D unresolved. Germline CDR1 reads SGHTA; CDR2 reads FQGTGA. V lost 2 bases and J lost 1, with 9 bases in between. This CDR3 contains 15 residues. In DNA form, the CDR3 reads TGTGCCAGCAGCTTAGGACCTCGATCCTACAATGAGCAGTTCTTC. It specifies CASSLGPRSYNEQFF.

In this sample, this clone turned up a few times. J is TRBJ1-3 and V is TRBV6-5; the D is unclear. This CDR3 has 14 residues. Trimming left V 6 bases short and J 1 base short, with 10 bases between. In germline, CDR1 is MNHEY, CDR2 SVGAGI. DNA for the CDR3: TGTGCCAGCAGGCGCGAGTCTTCTGGAAACACCATATATTTT. As protein: CASRRESSGNTIYF.

V is TRBV7-3 and J is TRBJ2-5; 7 bases align to TRBD2. Germline V gene sequence: CDR1 SGHTA, CDR2 FQGTGA. This CDR3 has 15 amino acids. V shed 2 bases, J shed 4 bases, and the junction held 7 bases outside the gene matches. CDR3 in amino acids: CASSLSSGMGETQYF. CDR3 sequence (DNA): TGTGCCAGCAGCTTATCGAGCGGGATGGGAGAGACCCAGTACTTC.

Here the CDR3 DNA reads TGTGCCAGCAGCTTACCGGGACTAGCAACCGCGAACACCGGGGAGCTGTTTTTT. Translation gives CASSLPGLATANTGELFF. The genes are TRBV7-2 and TRBJ2-2; TRBD2 matches 9 bases. With 2 bases clipped from V and 0 bases from J, the junction kept 7 bases outside the gene matches. CDR1 and CDR2 from the germline V gene are SGHTA and FQGNSA. CDR3 length: 18 residues. The full variable domain, with the rest looked up from reference TRBV7-2 and TRBJ2-2, is GAGVSQSPSNKVTEKGKDVELRCDPISGHTALYWYRQSLGQGLEFLIYFQGNSAPDKSGLPSDRFSAERTGGSVSTLTIQRTQQEDSAVYLCASSLPGLATANTGELFFGEGSRLTVL.

V is TRBV29-1 and J is TRBJ1-1, with D uncertain. The ends were cut back, 4 bases at V and 0 bases at J, with 9 bases in the middle. From germline, CDR1 is SQVTM and CDR2 ANQGSEA. There are 13 residues in the CDR3. The DNA of the CDR3 is TGCAGCGTTGTGGGCAGCCTGAACACTGAAGCTTTCTTT. It specifies CSVVGSLNTEAFF.